This T cell receptor beta chain derives from a study of PD-1 blockade in classical Hodgkin lymphoma. Across the whole study: Patients had nivolumab dosed at 3 mg/kg, delivered intravenously every 2 weeks.

Every patient was affected by relapse after autologous stem cell transplantation, while exposure to brentuximab vedotin was not uniform. Study observations and caveats: Healthy donors reportedly exceeded newly diagnosed patients in baseline TCR diversity. There was a significant rise in CD4+ TCR diversity by C4D1, with no such rise for CD8+.

The CDR3 spans 18 residues. Looked up from germline, CDR1 is SQVTM and CDR2 is ANQGSEA. Trimming took 4 bases from V and 0 from J; bases not matched to a gene: 14. Turning to this clone: The antigen is undetermined.

Clones were sequenced by immunoSEQ multiplex PCR, and TCRdb holds only the in-frame ones, with some missing. The sample records approximately 61,000 clones, over 75% being singletons. The starting material was peripheral blood mononuclear cells (PBMCs), obtained at baseline. The TCR was taken from a human donor with classical Hodgkin lymphoma. V gene TRBV29-1 combines with J gene TRBJ2-1, with 8 bases identical to TRBD1. This CDR3 reads CSVVPRTGYPSSYNEQFF. CDR3 bases: TGCAGCGTTGTTCCGAGGACAGGGTACCCGAGCTCCTACAATGAGCAGTTCTTC.